This record covers a single T cell receptor beta chain. Its cognate antigen is unknown. Assay: immunoSEQ multiplex PCR; the TCRdb copy retains only in-frame clones and omits some. The repertoire consists of about 180,000 clones, with less than 85% occurring once and the leading ten covering roughly 4.5%. The sample comes from a study of cytotoxic CD8 clonotypes in ibrutinib-treated CLL. Study-wide results and caveats: Clonality went up at the time of ibrutinib response, stayed stable in sustained remission, and later dropped back toward its baseline level at progression. Public clonotypes were seen rarely and were contracted or stable on treatment. Exceeding age-matched healthy donors, baseline clonality also tracked the counts of circulating CD8+ T cells.

V lost 0 bases, J lost 3 bases, and 5 bases lay in between. Germline V gene data show CDR1 as MNHEY and CDR2 as SVGAGI. The CDR3 has 13 amino acids. This specimen consisted of PBMCs, obtained after 24 months of ibrutinib treatment. The TCR sequence derives from a human donor with chronic lymphocytic leukemia. This chain joins TRBV6-5 and TRBJ2-5; D uncertain. Here the CDR3 reads CASSYSMEETQYF. In DNA, the CDR3 is TGTGCCAGCAGTTACTCAATGGAAGAGACCCAGTACTTC.